This T cell receptor beta chain appears in the sequencing data of a study of cytomegalovirus exposure and HLA in healthy donors. Study results and limitations: A later analysis found TCR association rates differed by HLA locus, highest for DRB1 and lowest for HLA-C.

Concerning this clone: Its antigen is not known.

Trimming shortened V by 3 bases and J by 5 bases, and 13 bases separated the two germline ends. CDR1 is LNHDA, CDR2 SQIVND, per germline (reference sequence). This CDR3 contains 14 residues. A multiplex PCR was run with 60 Vbeta primers and 13 Jbeta primers. Sequencing used immunoSEQ multiplex PCR; TCRdb keeps in-frame clones, though not all of them. The table records approximately 130,000 clones, approximately 78% of them present only once. The sample taken for sequencing was PBMCs. This sequence originates from a man aged 35 to 55 in good health and CMV-seronegative. The chain links TRBV19 to TRBJ1-2; tentatively, D is TRBD1 (6 bases). For the CDR3, the DNA is TGTGCCAGTAGTATCCTTCCAGGGGATTATGGCTACACCTTC. The encoded protein is CASSILPGDYGYTF.